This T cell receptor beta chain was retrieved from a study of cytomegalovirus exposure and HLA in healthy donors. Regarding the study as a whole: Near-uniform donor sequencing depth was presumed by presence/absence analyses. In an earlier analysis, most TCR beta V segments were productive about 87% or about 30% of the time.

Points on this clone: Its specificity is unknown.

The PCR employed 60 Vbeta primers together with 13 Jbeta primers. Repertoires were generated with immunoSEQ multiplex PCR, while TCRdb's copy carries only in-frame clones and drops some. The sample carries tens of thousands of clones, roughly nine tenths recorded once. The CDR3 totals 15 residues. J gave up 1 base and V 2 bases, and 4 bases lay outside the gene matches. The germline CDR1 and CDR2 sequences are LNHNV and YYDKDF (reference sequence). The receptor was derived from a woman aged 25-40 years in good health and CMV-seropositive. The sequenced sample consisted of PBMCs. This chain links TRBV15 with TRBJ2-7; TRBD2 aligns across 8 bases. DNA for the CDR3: TGTGCCACCAGCAGAAATCCTAGCGGGTCCTACGAGCAGTACTTC. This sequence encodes CATSRNPSGSYEQYF. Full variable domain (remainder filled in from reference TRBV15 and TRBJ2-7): DAMVIQNPRYQVTQFGKPVTLSCSQTLNHNVMYWYQQKSSQAPKLLFHYYDKDFNNEADTPDNFQSRRPNTSFCFLDIRSPGLGDTAMYLCATSRNPSGSYEQYFGPGTRLTVT.